These T cell receptor beta chains were read from a single sample in a study of CD8+CD57+ T cells in acquired aplastic anemia. TCRdb called the reads again in MiXCR, with one record for every CDR3 protein. Of approximately 250,000 distinct CDR3 sequences listed, roughly 80% are singletons. The sequencing sample was made of sorted CD4+, CD8+, or CD8+CD57+ T cells (not recorded which) from PBMCs. The origin of the receptors is a human donor with aplastic anemia. Each CDR3 is given with its conserved first and last residue. Each record gives: D gene, J gene, CDR3 length, clone size, V gene, CDR3 protein, CDR3 DNA. A D gene is named only where the DNA matches it firmly. Clone size is given for some rows only: seen once, a few or many times, or a class if the clone is expanded.

NA,TRBJ2-7,14,NA,TRBV7-9,CATSGRGYEYEQYF,TGTGCCACCAGCGGCCGGGGCTACGAATACGAGCAGTACTTC
NA,TRBJ2-3,14,once,TRBV7-9,CASSLAGSYETNFF,TGTGCCAGCAGCTTAGCGGGTAGCTACGAGACCAACTTTTTT
NA,TRBJ2-3,13,few,TRBV2,CSSVDGGTDTQYF,TGTAGCAGCGTAGACGGGGGCACAGATACGCAGTATTTT
NA,TRBJ1-5,15,NA,TRBV7-2,CASSPLTGGLDTQHF,TGTGCCAGCAGTCCACTAACCGGGGGGCTGGATACGCAGCATTTT
NA,TRBJ2-1,15,NA,TRBV11-3,CASSLDRRGADEQFF,TGTGCCAGCAGCTTAGATCGGAGGGGGGCAGATGAGCAGTTCTTC
NA,TRBJ1-2,15,NA,TRBV7-9,CASSLEGVYGYTYTF,TGTGCCAGCAGCTTAGAGGGGGTCTATGGCTACACCTACACCTTC
NA,TRBJ1-5,17,NA,TRBV19,CASSIQRTVGPNQPQHF,TGTGCCAGTAGTATCCAACGTACGGTAGGGCCCAATCAGCCCCAGCATTTT
NA,TRBJ1-1,16,NA,TRBV2,CARRWGGGSIDTQYFF,NA
TRBD2,TRBJ2-1,16,NA,TRBV7-8,CASSFQRSGGTHDLFF,TGTGCCAGCAGCTTTCAGAGAAGCGGGGGTACCCATGATCTGTTCTTC
NA,TRBJ1-6,17,NA,TRBV11-2,CASSWGGGSNYNSPLHF,TGTGCCAGCAGCTGGGGTGGAGGGTCAAACTATAATTCACCCCTCCACTTT
NA,TRBJ2-7,13,many,TRBV5-1,CASSGGSTYEQYF,TGCGCCAGCAGCGGGGGGTCGACCTACGAGCAGTACTTC
NA,TRBJ1-1,13,NA,TRBV11-2,CASSFTTGPEAFF,TGTGCCAGCAGCTTCACAACAGGACCTGAAGCTTTCTTT
TRBD2,TRBJ2-2,15,NA,TRBV7-7,CASSSDGGNPGELFF,TGTGCCAGCAGCTCAGACGGGGGGAACCCTGGGGAGCTGTTTTTT
NA,TRBJ1-1,12,NA,TRBV5-4,CASSEAGTEAFF,TGTGCCAGCAGCGAGGCAGGCACTGAAGCTTTCTTT
TRBD2,TRBJ2-5,15,few,TRBV20-1,CSARALAGGWETQYF,TGCAGTGCCCGAGCCCTAGCGGGAGGGTGGGAGACCCAGTACTTC
NA,TRBJ1-1,16,NA,TRBV7-8,CASSFHPDVSALSAFF,TGTGCCAGCAGCTTTCATCCAGACGTCTCAGCCCTTTCCGCTTTCTTT
NA,TRBJ2-3,14,NA,TRBV7-8,CASSFEGGRTAQYF,TGTGCCAGCAGCTTTGAGGGAGGTCGGACAGCGCAGTATTTT
TRBD1,TRBJ1-6,14,NA,TRBV6-2/TRBV6-3,CASSTYRGLSPLHF,TGTGCCAGCAGTACCTACAGGGGGCTTTCACCCCTCCACTTT
NA,TRBJ1-1,15,NA,TRBV7-8,CASSFRGGATALAFF,TGTGCCAGCAGCTTCAGAGGAGGCGCGACAGCTCTTGCTTTCTTT
NA,TRBJ1-1,11,NA,TRBV29-1,CSVHRVPEAFF,TGCAGCGTACACAGGGTTCCTGAAGCTTTCTTT
TRBD1,TRBJ2-1,18,NA,TRBV10-1,CASSDLAGTGSSYNEQFF,TGCGCCAGCAGTGATTTGGCCGGGACAGGGAGCTCCTACAATGAGCAGTTCTTC
TRBD2,TRBJ2-5,16,NA,TRBV19,CASTPGLAGMGETQYF,TGTGCCAGTACCCCGGGACTAGCGGGGATGGGGGAGACCCAGTACTTC
NA,TRBJ2-7,14,NA,TRBV24-1,CATPGGGVGYEQYF,TGTGCCACCCCTGGAGGGGGGGTTGGCTACGAGCAGTACTTC
TRBD2,TRBJ2-3,14,NA,TRBV7-3,CASSLGTERGTGYF,TGTGCCAGCAGCTTAGGGACGGAGCGGGGGACGGGATATTTT
NA,TRBJ1-1,14,NA,TRBV7-8,CASSEGVLGTEAFF,TGTGCCAGCAGTGAGGGCGTGCTGGGCACTGAAGCTTTCTTT
NA,TRBJ2-3,14,NA,TRBV7-8,CASSLDPGREAQSF,TGTGCCAGCAGCTTAGATCCAGGTCGCGAAGCGCAGTCCTTT
NA,TRBJ2-7,14,NA,TRBV25-1,CASSGPLVPYEQYF,TGTGCCAGCAGTGGGCCCCTAGTCCCTTACGAGCAGTACTTC
NA,TRBJ1-2,16,few,TRBV7-2,CASSLEREGLVYGYTF,TGTGCCAGCAGCTTGGAGCGCGAGGGGCTCGTATATGGCTACACCTTC
NA,TRBJ1-1,15,NA,TRBV7-3,CASSGDRAGRAEQFF,TGTGCCAGCAGCGGGGATCGGGCAGGTAGGGCTGAACAGTTCTTT
NA,TRBJ1-2,16,NA,TRBV2,CASRAGDTDLDYGYTF,TGTGCCAGCAGGGCAGGGGACACAGATTTGGACTATGGCTACACCTTC
TRBD2,TRBJ2-1,16,NA,TRBV7-8,CASSLPGGGDTQYQFF,TGTGCCAGCAGCTTACCGGGAGGCGGGGATACGCAGTATCAGTTCTTC
NA,TRBJ2-2,13,NA,TRBV13,CASSSLNIGELFF,TGTGCCAGCAGCTCGCTTAACATCGGGGAGCTGTTTTTT
NA,TRBJ2-2,17,NA,TRBV5-8,CASSHIPGGPNTGELFF,TGTGCCAGCAGCCACATACCCGGGGGGCCGAACACCGGGGAGCTGTTTTTT
NA,TRBJ2-7,14,NA,TRBV19,CASSRGTGSYNEYF,TGTGCCAGCAGCAGGGGTACAGGTTCCTACAATGAGTACTTC
NA,TRBJ2-7,12,NA,TRBV5-1,CASSSVSYEQYF,TGCGCCAGCAGTTCAGTCTCCTACGAGCAGTACTTC
NA,TRBJ2-1,16,NA,TRBV5-8,CASSSHLGGRGNEQFF,TGTGCCAGCAGCTCCCACCTGGGGGGCAGGGGCAATGAGCAGTTCTTC
NA,TRBJ2-5,14,few,TRBV24-1,CATKYRGAGETQYF,TGTGCCACCAAGTACCGGGGGGCCGGGGAGACCCAGTACTTC
NA,TRBJ2-3,14,few,TRBV9,CASSVGGGRNTQYF,TGTGCCAGCAGCGTAGGGGGAGGCCGCAATACGCAGTATTTT
NA,TRBJ2-3,14,NA,TRBV11-3,CASSFSGVPDTQYF,TGTGCCAGCAGCTTTAGCGGAGTTCCCGATACGCAGTATTTT
NA,TRBJ2-5,14,NA,TRBV11-2,CASSLVGGQETQYF,TGTGCCAGCAGTTTAGTGGGGGGCCAAGAGACCCAGTACTTC
NA,TRBJ2-3,14,NA,TRBV7-9,CASCLEAGPDEQYF,TGTGCCAGCTGCTTAGAGGCAGGTCCCGATGAGCAGTATTTT
NA,TRBJ1-1,18,NA,TRBV7-6,CASSLAHGNKVTQTEAFF,TGTGCCAGCAGCTTAGCCCATGGGAACAAAGTTACCCAGACTGAAGCTTTCTTT
NA,TRBJ1-2,16,NA,TRBV7-6,CASSPGRGGLMDTYTF,TGTGCCAGCAGCCCCGGGAGGGGGGGGCTCATGGATACCTACACCTTC
NA,TRBJ2-3,13,NA,TRBV7-3,CASGYGGRDREYF,TGTGCCAGCGGGTACGGGGGAAGAGATAGGGAGTATTTT
NA,TRBJ1-1,15,NA,TRBV7-9,CASSSEVTENTGAFF,TGTGCCAGCAGCTCAGAAGTGACAGAGAATACTGGAGCATTCTTT
NA,TRBJ1-1,15,NA,TRBV15,CATSRDPRENTEASF,TGTGCCACCAGCAGAGACCCGAGAGAAAACACTGAAGCTTCCTTT
NA,TRBJ2-1,15,NA,TRBV7-3,CASRANGQLIHEQFF,TGTGCCAGCAGGGCGAACGGACAGTTGATCCATGAGCAGTTCTTC
TRBD1,TRBJ1-2,14,NA,TRBV6-1,CAGSYQGAYYGYTF,TGTGCCGGCAGTTATCAGGGGGCATACTATGGCTACACCTTC
TRBD2,TRBJ2-3,15,NA,TRBV7-2,CASSVGLGDAATQYF,TGTGCCAGCAGCGTAGGACTAGGGGACGCAGCTACGCAGTATTTT
NA,TRBJ1-2,12,NA,TRBV11-3,CASSLPGRGYTF,TGTGCCAGCAGCTTACCGGGTCGAGGCTACACCTTC
NA,TRBJ2-6,16,NA,TRBV12-3/TRBV12-4,CASTVRGSYTETVLTF,TGTGCCAGCACGGTCAGGGGTAGCTACACTGAAACTGTCCTGACTTTC
NA,TRBJ2-7,14,NA,TRBV15,CASKFRGLAYEQYF,TGTGCCAGCAAGTTCCGGGGGCTAGCCTACGAGCAGTACTTC
NA,TRBJ2-6,15,NA,TRBV7-8,CASSLWGCRDTVYTF,TGTGCCAGCAGCCTATGGGGCTGTCGGGATACGGTCTATACTTTC